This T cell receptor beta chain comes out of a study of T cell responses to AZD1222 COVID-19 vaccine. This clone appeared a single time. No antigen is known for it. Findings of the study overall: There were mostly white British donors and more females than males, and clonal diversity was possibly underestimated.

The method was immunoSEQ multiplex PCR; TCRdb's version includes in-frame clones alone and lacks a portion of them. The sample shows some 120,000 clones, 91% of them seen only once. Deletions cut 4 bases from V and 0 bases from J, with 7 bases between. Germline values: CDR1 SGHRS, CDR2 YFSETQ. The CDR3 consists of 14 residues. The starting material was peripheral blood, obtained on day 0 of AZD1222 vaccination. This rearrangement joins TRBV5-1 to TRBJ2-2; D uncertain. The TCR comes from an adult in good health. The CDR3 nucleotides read TGCGCCAGCAGCCCCCTAACGAACACCGGGGAGCTGTTTTTT. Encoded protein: CASSPLTNTGELFF.